This paragraph reports one TCR beta chain. These data originate in a study of blood T cell repertoires in COVID-19. The data were produced by immunoSEQ multiplex PCR, yet TCRdb's version contains in-frame clones alone and is incomplete. The data show 110,000 to 150,000 clones, around 80% seen once. The sequencing sample was made of peripheral blood. The sequence was obtained from a human donor in a cohort sampled during active COVID-19.

DNA of the CDR3: TGTGCCACCCTCCAAGGCACAGGCACAGATACGCAGTATTTT. Translating gives CATLQGTGTDTQYF. The chain links TRBV6-5 to TRBJ2-3, with unresolved D. Germline V gene lookup returns CDR1 MNHEY and CDR2 SVGAGI. Trimming stripped 10 bases from V and 1 base from J, with 15 bases between. The CDR3 totals 14 residues.